This TCR beta chain emerged from a study of control samples from healthy donors and cancer patients. Produced via immunoSEQ multiplex PCR; TCRdb's table is partial and in-frame only. Of some 130,000 clones listed, about nine tenths are singletons. Germline V gene lookup returns CDR1 MGHRA and CDR2 YSYEKL. Trimming shortened V by 4 bases and J by 3 bases, and 16 bases separated the two germline ends. The CDR3 length is 16 residues. The clonotype originates from a young man in good health. The specimen was blood. The V call is TRBV4-1, the J call TRBJ1-5; no reliable D call. CDR3 loop: CASSPQGLSSNQPQHF. DNA of the CDR3: TGCGCCAGCAGCCCCCAAGGTTTATCTTCCAATCAGCCCCAGCATTTT.